This TCR beta chain was recovered during a study of identical twins. Template switching, a step in the protocol, added a universal primer site, and cDNA carried unique molecular identifiers. TCRdb fed the 5' RACE reads into MiXCR, producing one record per CDR3 protein. This sample has fewer than 900,000 distinct CDR3 sequences, with 15% to 20% found just once. CDR1 is SGHKS, CDR2 YYEKEE, per germline (reference sequence). The CDR3 runs to 16 residues. This clonotype was observed a handful of times. Germline and junction disagree at one end, which may indicate a read error. Healthy Caucasian donors formed the entire cohort. The sample also formed part of further work on T cells expressing NK-cell markers. From that report: There were seven HCMV-seropositive donors and one seronegative donor among the eight sequenced.

The specimen sequenced was PBMCs. This receptor was taken from a young woman in good health. The rearrangement uses TRBV5-5 and TRBJ2-2, with D unresolved. CDR3 bases: TGTGCCAGCCGCTTGGGCTCGGCACTAAACACCGGGGAGCTGTTTTTT. Translating it yields CASRLGSALNTGELFF.